The following is a TCR beta chain sequence with its context. What antigen it recognizes has not been identified. It has no much larger one-base neighbor in the sample; base qualities were not kept. This sample is part of a study of low-dose radiotherapy and immunotherapy resistance in tumors (dated by TCRdb to 2021 to 2024). The study in broad terms: In Cohort 1, each fraction delivered 0.5 Gy every 2 weeks, and the prescribed total PTV dose was 6.5 Gy. Starting on cycle 1 day 1, patients took 300 mg of aspirin by mouth once daily for four cycles. Eight patients were included in the translational analysis: three from the first dose cohort and the first five from the second dose cohort. Patients in Cohort 2 were given 1 Gy per fraction every two weeks, for a total of 13 Gy across 26 weeks. Intravenous cyclophosphamide at 200 mg/m2 was administered every two weeks, one day ahead of each radiation and immunotherapy administration. The trial did not randomize participants into treatment groups. Patients were given nivolumab as a 240 mg flat dose every two weeks and ipilimumab at 1 mg/kg every six weeks, with both drugs delivered intravenously.

Sequencing was carried out with an Illumina HiSeq 2500. First-strand cDNA was synthesized with Superscript III and a set of TRAV- and TRBV-specific primers, covering both TCRalpha and TCRbeta chains. TCRs were amplified with Phusion for around 21 PCR cycles, with a constant-region primer paired with the adapter attached to the V primers. Amplification of the isolated mRNA was done with the MessageAmp II aRNA Amplification Kit, which involved an approximately 15-hour in vitro transcription at 37 degrees C. mRNA for TCR sequencing was isolated with the Dynabeads mRNA DIRECT Purification Kit. Indexed Illumina adapters were added in a second Phusion PCR of around 25 cycles, after which AMPure XP beads were used to purify the products. Processing in the source paper ran as follows. Custom Perl scripts pooled TCR sequences encoding the same protein, removed out-of-frame sequences and computed each clonotype's abundance. Any TCR sequence supported by only a single read was excluded from analysis. Repertoire metrics included Shannon entropy, Gini index, clonality, richness, and frequency of TCRs shared between repertoires. TCRdb itself trimmed the public reads at Q25 with fastp, ran MiXCR and retained productive beta chains. When rows share a CDR3 protein, they turn into one entry using the most common DNA and genes. TCRdb, not the authors, supplied the V and J calls. The sample table contains roughly 95,000 distinct CDR3 sequences; only one count was recorded for more than 20% of them. The ten largest make up over 10% of the sample.

The time point label on this specimen signifies: after trial treatment. This specimen's treatment or condition label, interpreted: LDRT plus nivolumab, ipilimumab, low-dose cyclophosphamide and aspirin (RACIN trial). Donors were enrolled in RACIN, a single-arm phase I dose-escalation trial combining nivolumab, ipilimumab, aspirin, low-dose cyclophosphamide and low-dose radiotherapy. Eligible patients had advanced, TIL-negative solid tumors. This receptor was identified in a female donor with ovarian cancer. This sample comprised PBMCs, obtained after low-dose radiotherapy plus immunotherapy.

The DNA reads TGCGCCAGCAGCCCGGGACTCTCCATCTCCACAGATACGCAGTATTTT. Translated, it gives CASSPGLSISTDTQYF. Recombination joined TRBV5-1 with TRBJ2-3; D gene: possibly TRBD2, on 6 matching bases. According to the germline V gene, CDR1 reads SGHRS and CDR2 reads YFSETQ. CDR3 length: 16 amino acids, cysteine to phenylalanine. Just CDR3 DNA is preserved here, 48 bases in frame from base 1. Between the V and J ends, shortened by 4 bases and 2 bases respectively, the junction contains 17 bases.